Described below is a single T cell receptor beta chain sequence and its context. The sample belongs to a study of control samples from healthy donors and cancer patients. Germline CDR1 SGHAT, CDR2 FQDESV (reference sequence). The ends were cut back, 2 bases at V and 0 bases at J, with 11 bases in the middle. The CDR3 is 16 residues long. Libraries were prepared by immunoSEQ multiplex PCR; TCRdb keeps only in-frame clonotypes and omits some of them. The sample has under 150,000 clones; around 86% are singletons. Source material: blood. The V and J genes are TRBV11-1 and TRBJ1-3, with D unclear. The receptor's source is a middle-aged man in good health. The CDR3 is CASSLSFTSSGNTIYF. The CDR3, as DNA: TGTGCCAGCAGCTTATCGTTCACCTCCTCTGGAAACACCATATATTTT.